This T cell receptor beta chain was recorded in a study of T-cell reconstitution after alpha-beta-depleted transplantation in children. Unique molecular identifiers were built into the TCRbeta library. TCRdb re-called the PCR reads with MiXCR, one entry per CDR3 protein. The repertoire holds 200,000 to 250,000 distinct CDR3 sequences, with around 8% as singletons. General study findings and limits: Some patients' high day-60 TCRbeta diversity was attributed to recipient cells surviving conditioning. Reportedly, only several hundred clones from non-depleted graft cells drove alpha-beta T-cell counts at about two months. Newly produced T cells mostly accounted for T-cell counts and diversity one year post-transplant.

The table lists this clonotype with many counts. What it binds is not known. The length of the CDR3 is 11 residues. Deletions cut 3 bases from V and 0 bases from J, with 0 bases between. Germline assignment: CDR1 SGHDN and CDR2 FVKESK. This material consisted of PBMCs, mostly from graft donor cells, taken 180 days after TCRalphabeta/CD19-depleted stem cell transplant. The gene calls are TRBV14 and TRBJ2-7, with D uncertain. This TCR came from a male patient younger than 18 who had a stem cell transplant for acute lymphoblastic leukemia, so the T cells may come from the graft donor. CDR3: CASSHSYEQYF. The CDR3 DNA reads as TGTGCCAGCAGCCACTCCTACGAGCAGTACTTC.